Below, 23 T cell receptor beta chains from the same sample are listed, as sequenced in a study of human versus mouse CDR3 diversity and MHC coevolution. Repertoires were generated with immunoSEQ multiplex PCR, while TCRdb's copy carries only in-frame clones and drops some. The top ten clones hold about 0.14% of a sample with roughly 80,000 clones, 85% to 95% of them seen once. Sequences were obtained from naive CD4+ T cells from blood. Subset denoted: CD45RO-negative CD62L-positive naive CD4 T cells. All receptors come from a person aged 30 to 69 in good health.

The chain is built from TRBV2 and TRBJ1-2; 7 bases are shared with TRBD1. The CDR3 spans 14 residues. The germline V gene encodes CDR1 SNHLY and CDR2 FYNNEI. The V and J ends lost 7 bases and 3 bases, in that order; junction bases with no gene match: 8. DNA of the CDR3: TGTGCCAGCAAAAGGACAGGTACTGACTATGGCTACACCTTC. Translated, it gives CASKRTGTDYGYTF.

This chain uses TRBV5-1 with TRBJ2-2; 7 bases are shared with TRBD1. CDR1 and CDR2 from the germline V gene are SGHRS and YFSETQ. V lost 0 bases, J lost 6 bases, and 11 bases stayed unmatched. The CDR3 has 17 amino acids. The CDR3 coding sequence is TGCGCCAGCAGCTTGGTTTCCGGGACAGCATCTCCCGGGGAGCTGTTTTTT. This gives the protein CASSLVSGTASPGELFF. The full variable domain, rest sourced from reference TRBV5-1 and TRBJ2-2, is KAGVTQTPRYLIKTRGQQVTLSCSPISGHRSVSWYQQTPGQGLQFLFEYFSETQRNKGNFPGRFSGRQFSNSRSEMNVSTLELGDSALYLCASSLVSGTASPGELFFGEGSRLTVL.

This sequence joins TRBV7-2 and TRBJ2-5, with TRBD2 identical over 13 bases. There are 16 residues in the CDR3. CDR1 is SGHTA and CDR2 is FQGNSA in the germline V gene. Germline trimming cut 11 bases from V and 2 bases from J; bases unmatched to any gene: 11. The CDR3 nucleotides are TGTGCCGGCGGGGGACTAGCGGGGTCTAAGCAAGAGACCCAGTACTTC. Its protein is CAGGGLAGSKQETQYF.

CDR3 nucleotides: TGCGCCAGCAGCTCCCAGGGTGATGGCTACACCTTC. Translating gives CASSSQGDGYTF. The rearrangement uses TRBV5-1 and TRBJ1-2; D possibly corresponds to TRBD1 (5 bases). V dropped 3 bases and J dropped 6 bases, with 9 bases sitting between them. The germline V gene encodes CDR1 SGHRS and CDR2 YFSETQ. The CDR3 consists of 12 residues.

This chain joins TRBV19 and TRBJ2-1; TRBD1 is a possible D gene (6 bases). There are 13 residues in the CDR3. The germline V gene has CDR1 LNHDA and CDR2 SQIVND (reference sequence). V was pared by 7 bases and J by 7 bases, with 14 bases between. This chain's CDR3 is CASTMAQGNEQFF. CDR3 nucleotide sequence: TGTGCCAGTACCATGGCCCAGGGGAATGAGCAGTTCTTC.

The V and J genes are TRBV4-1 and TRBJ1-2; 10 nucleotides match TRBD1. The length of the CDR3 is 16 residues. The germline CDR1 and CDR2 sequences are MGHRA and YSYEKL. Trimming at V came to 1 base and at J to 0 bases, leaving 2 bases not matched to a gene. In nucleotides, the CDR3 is TGCGCCAGCAGCCAAGGGACAGGGGGTACTAACTATGGCTACACCTTC. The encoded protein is CASSQGTGGTNYGYTF.

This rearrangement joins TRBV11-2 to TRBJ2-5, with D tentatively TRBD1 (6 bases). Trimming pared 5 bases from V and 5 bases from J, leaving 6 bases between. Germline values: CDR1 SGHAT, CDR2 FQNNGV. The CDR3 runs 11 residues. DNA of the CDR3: TGTGCCAGCAGCACAGGGGAGACCCAGTACTTC. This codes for CASSTGETQYF.

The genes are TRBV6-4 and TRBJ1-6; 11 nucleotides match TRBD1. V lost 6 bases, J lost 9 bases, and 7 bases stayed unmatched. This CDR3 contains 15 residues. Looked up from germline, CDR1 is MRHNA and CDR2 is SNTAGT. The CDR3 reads CASRTGQGEGSPLHF. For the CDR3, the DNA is TGTGCCAGCAGGACGGGACAGGGGGAAGGTTCACCCCTCCACTTT.

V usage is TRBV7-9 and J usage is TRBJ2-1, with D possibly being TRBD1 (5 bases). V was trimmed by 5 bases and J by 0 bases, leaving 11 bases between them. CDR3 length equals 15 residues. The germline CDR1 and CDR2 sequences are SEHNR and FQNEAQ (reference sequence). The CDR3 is CASSLGQVSYNEQFF. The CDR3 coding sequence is TGTGCCAGCAGCCTGGGGCAAGTCTCCTACAATGAGCAGTTCTTC.

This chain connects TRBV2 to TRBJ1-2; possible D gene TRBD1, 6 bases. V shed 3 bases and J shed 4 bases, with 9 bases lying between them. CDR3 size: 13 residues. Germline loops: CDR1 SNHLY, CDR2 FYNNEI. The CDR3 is CASSEAGAYGYTF. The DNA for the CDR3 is TGTGCCAGCAGTGAGGCAGGGGCCTATGGCTACACCTTC.

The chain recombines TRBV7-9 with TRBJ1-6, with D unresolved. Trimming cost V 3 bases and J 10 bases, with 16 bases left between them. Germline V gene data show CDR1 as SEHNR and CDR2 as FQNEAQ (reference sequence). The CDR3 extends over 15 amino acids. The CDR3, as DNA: TGTGCCAGCAGCTTGGGCAACCAAATCGAGTCACCCCTCCACTTT. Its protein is CASSLGNQIESPLHF. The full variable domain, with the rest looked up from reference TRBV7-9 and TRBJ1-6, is DTGVSQNPRHKITKRGQNVTFRCDPISEHNRLYWYRQTLGQGPEFLTYFQNEAQLEKSRLLSDRFSAERPKGSFSTLEIQRTEQGDSAMYLCASSLGNQIESPLHFGNGTRLTVT.

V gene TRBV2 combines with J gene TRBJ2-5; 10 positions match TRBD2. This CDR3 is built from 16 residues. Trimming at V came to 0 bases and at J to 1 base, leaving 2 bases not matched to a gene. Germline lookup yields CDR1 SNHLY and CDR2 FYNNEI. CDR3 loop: CASSEASGGTQETQYF. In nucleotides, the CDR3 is TGTGCCAGCAGTGAAGCTAGCGGGGGGACCCAAGAGACCCAGTACTTC. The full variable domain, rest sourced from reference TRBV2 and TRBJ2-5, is EPEVTQTPSHQVTQMGQEVILRCVPISNHLYFYWYRQILGQKVEFLVSFYNNEISEKSEIFDDQFSVERPDGSNFTLKIRSTKLEDSAMYFCASSEASGGTQETQYFGPGTRLLVL.

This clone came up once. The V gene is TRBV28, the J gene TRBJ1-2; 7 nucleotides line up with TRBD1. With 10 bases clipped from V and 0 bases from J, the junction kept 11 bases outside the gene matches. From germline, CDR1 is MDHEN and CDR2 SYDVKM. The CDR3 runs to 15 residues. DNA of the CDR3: TGTGCCACAGGGGGTCCGTCGGACGCTAACTATGGCTACACCTTC. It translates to CATGGPSDANYGYTF.

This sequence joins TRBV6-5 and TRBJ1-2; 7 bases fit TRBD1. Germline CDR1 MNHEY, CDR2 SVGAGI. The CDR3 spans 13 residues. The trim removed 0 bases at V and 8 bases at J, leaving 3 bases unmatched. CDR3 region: CASSYSGQMGYTF. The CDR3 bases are TGTGCCAGCAGTTACTCGGGACAGATGGGCTACACCTTC.

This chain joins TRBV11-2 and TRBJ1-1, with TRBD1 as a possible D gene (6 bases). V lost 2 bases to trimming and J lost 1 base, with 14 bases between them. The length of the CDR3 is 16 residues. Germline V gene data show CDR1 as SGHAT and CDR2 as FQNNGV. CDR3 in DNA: TGTGCCAGCAGCTTATTTAGGGGGGGCGGGAACACTGAAGCTTTCTTT. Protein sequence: CASSLFRGGGNTEAFF.

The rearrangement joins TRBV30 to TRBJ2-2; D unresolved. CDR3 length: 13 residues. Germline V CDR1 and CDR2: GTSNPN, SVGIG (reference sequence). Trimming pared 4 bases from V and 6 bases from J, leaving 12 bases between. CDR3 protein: CAWNAQVSGELFF. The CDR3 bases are TGTGCCTGGAATGCCCAGGTGTCCGGGGAGCTGTTTTTT.

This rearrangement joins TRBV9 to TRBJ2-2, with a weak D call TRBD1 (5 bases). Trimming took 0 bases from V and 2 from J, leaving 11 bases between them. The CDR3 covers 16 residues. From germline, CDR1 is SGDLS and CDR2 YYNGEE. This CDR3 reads CASSVVGGANTGELFF. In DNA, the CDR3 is TGTGCCAGCAGCGTAGTTGGTGGGGCAAACACCGGGGAGCTGTTTTTT.

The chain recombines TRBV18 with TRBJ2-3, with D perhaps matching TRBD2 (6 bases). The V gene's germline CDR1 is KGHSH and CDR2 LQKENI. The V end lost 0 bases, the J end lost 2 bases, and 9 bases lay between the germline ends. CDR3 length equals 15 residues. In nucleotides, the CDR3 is TGTGCCAGCTCACCACCGGCGGGGTCCACAGATACGCAGTATTTT. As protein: CASSPPAGSTDTQYF.

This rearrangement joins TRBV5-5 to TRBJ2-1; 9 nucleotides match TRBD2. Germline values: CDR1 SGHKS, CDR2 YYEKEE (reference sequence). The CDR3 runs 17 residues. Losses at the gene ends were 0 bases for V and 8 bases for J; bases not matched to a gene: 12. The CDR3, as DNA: TGTGCCAGCAGCTTGGCCCCAGCGGGAGGAGGCCTAGATGAGCAGTTCTTC. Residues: CASSLAPAGGGLDEQFF.

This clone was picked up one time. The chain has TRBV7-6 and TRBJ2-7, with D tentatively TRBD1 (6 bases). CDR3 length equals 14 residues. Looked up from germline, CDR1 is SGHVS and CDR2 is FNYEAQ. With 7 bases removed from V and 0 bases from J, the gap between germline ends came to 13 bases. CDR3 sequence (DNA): TGTGCCAGCACCCCACTGGACAGCTCCTACGAGCAGTACTTC. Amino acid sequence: CASTPLDSSYEQYF.

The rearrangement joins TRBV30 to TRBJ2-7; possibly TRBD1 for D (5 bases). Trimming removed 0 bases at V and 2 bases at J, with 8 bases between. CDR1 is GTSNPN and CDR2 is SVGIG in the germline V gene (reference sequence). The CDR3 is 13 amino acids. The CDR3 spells CAWSVGRAYEQYF. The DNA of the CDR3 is TGTGCCTGGAGTGTAGGCAGGGCCTACGAGCAGTACTTC. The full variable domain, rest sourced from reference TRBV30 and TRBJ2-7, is SQTIHQWPATLVQPVGSPLSLECTVEGTSNPNLYWYRQAAGRGLQLLFYSVGIGQISSEVPQNLSASRPQDRQFILSSKKLLLSDSGFYLCAWSVGRAYEQYFGPGTRLTVT.

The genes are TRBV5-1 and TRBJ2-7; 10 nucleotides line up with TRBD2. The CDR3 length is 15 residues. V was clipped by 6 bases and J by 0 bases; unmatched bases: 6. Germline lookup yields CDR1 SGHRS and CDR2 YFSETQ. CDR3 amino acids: CASTRLAGNSYEQYF. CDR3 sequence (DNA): TGCGCCAGCACCCGACTAGCGGGCAACTCCTACGAGCAGTACTTC.

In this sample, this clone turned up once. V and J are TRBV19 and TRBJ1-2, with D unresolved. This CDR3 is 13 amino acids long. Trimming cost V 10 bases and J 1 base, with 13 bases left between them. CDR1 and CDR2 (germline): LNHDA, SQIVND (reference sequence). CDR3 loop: CATQRGFNYGYTF. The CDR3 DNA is TGTGCCACTCAACGGGGTTTTAACTATGGCTACACCTTC.